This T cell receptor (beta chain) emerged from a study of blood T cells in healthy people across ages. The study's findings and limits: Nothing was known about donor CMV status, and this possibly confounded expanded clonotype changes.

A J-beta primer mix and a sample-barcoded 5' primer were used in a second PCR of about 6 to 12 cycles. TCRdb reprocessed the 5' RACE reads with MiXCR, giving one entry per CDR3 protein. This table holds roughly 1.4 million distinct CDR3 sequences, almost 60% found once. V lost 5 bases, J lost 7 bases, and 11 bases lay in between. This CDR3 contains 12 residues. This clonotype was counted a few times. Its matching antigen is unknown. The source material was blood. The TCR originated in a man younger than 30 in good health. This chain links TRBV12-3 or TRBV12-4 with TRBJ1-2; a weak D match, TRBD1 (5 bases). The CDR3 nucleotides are TGTGCCAGCAGTGAGGGTGGGACTGGCTACACCTTC. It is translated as CASSEGGTGYTF.